Listed here are 3 T cell receptor beta chains from one sample, sequenced in a study of blood T cells in healthy people across ages. Alongside a J-beta primer mix, a sample-barcoded 5' primer served in a second PCR lasting about 7 to 11 cycles. TCRdb fed the 5' RACE reads into MiXCR, producing one record per CDR3 protein. The sample yields some 710,000 distinct CDR3 sequences, 35% to 60% seen once. Sequencing was performed on blood. The receptors stem from a man older than 75 in good health.

The chain combines TRBV7-9 with TRBJ2-6; a possible D gene is TRBD1 (6 bases). Germline-derived CDR1 and CDR2 are SEHNR and FQNEAQ (reference sequence). The V end was cut by 7 bases, the J end by 0 bases, with 16 bases between. The CDR3 covers 17 residues. The CDR3 region is CASTTDRPFSGANVLTF. The CDR3 region has the DNA TGTGCCAGCACCACCGACAGGCCATTCTCTGGGGCCAACGTCCTGACTTTC.

J is TRBJ2-3 and V is TRBV29-1, with 7 bases fitting TRBD2. The trim removed 7 bases at V and 2 bases at J, leaving 12 bases unmatched. This CDR3 contains 15 residues. The germline gives CDR1 SQVTM, CDR2 ANQGSEA. Here the CDR3 reads CSGVSGGSYTDTQYF. In DNA, the CDR3 is TGCAGCGGCGTCTCGGGCGGGAGCTACACAGATACGCAGTATTTT.

CDR3 sequence (DNA): TGTGCCAGCAGCTTAAGCCTAGCGGGGGGGCCAGAGACCCAGTACTTC. As protein: CASSLSLAGGPETQYF. The J gene is TRBJ2-5, the V gene TRBV7-2; 12 nucleotides match TRBD2. Per the germline V gene, CDR1 is SGHTA and CDR2 is FQGNSA. The V segment lost 2 bases and the J segment 4 bases; nucleotides outside the gene matches: 5. The CDR3 is 16 residues long. The complete variable domain, with remaining parts taken from reference TRBV7-2 and TRBJ2-5, reads GAGVSQSPSNKVTEKGKDVELRCDPISGHTALYWYRQSLGQGLEFLIYFQGNSAPDKSGLPSDRFSAERTGGSVSTLTIQRTQQEDSAVYLCASSLSLAGGPETQYFGPGTRLLVL.